This passage covers 19 T cell receptor beta chains from one sample sequenced in a study of T cell responses to AZD1222 COVID-19 vaccine. Some clones are missing from TCRdb's copy, which holds only in-frame ones; the method was immunoSEQ multiplex PCR. This table has 120,000 or so clones, 85% to 90% appearing once. This sample comprised peripheral blood, obtained 28 days after the second AZD1222 dose. The receptors here all came from an adult who received the AZD1222 COVID-19 vaccine.

V usage is TRBV7-3 and J usage is TRBJ2-2, with a weak D call TRBD1 (5 bases). Germline lookup yields CDR1 SGHTA and CDR2 FQGTGA. Trimming shortened V by 5 bases and J by 6 bases, and 10 bases separated the two germline ends. The CDR3 sequence is 13 residues long. The CDR3 region is CASSQGGAGELFF. As DNA, the CDR3 is TGTGCCAGCAGCCAGGGTGGAGCCGGGGAGCTGTTTTTT.

The J gene is TRBJ1-6, the V gene TRBV30, with D hard to call. V was pared by 1 base and J by 6 bases, with 13 bases between. Germline V lookup: CDR1 GTSNPN, CDR2 SVGIG (reference sequence). The CDR3 is 15 amino acids. The CDR3 loop reads CAWSEPAISNSPLHF. CDR3 coding DNA: TGTGCCTGGAGTGAACCGGCCATTTCTAATTCACCCCTCCACTTT.

The chain recombines TRBV2 with TRBJ1-5; possible D gene TRBD1, 5 bases. The length of the CDR3 is 14 residues. Germline-derived CDR1 and CDR2 are SNHLY and FYNNEI. V gave up 6 bases and J gave up 11 bases, with 20 bases separating them. In nucleotides, the CDR3 is TGTGCCAGCAGCGCCCCCGGGACGGGGAGGGCCCAGCATTTT. Translating gives CASSAPGTGRAQHF.

This chain connects TRBV4-2 to TRBJ2-7, with D perhaps matching TRBD1 (5 bases). V lost 8 bases and J lost 1, with 12 bases in between. CDR1 is LGHNA and CDR2 is YNFKEQ in the germline V gene. The CDR3 contains 13 residues. CDR3 coding DNA: TGTGCCAGCGGGGCTGGGCAGTCCTACGAGCAGTACTTC. Its protein is CASGAGQSYEQYF.

J is TRBJ2-1 and V is TRBV4-1; TRBD1 is a possible D gene (5 bases). The CDR3 runs 15 residues. V was trimmed by 1 base and J by 0 bases, leaving 7 bases between them. The germline V gene has CDR1 MGHRA and CDR2 YSYEKL. The CDR3 nucleotides read TGCGCCAGCAGCCAAGTAGGGGCCTCCTACAATGAGCAGTTCTTC. The encoded protein is CASSQVGASYNEQFF.

This chain connects TRBV2 to TRBJ1-2; D not resolved. Looked up from germline, CDR1 is SNHLY and CDR2 is FYNNEI. The CDR3 is 15 amino acids. The V gene lost 1 base and the J gene lost 5 bases, with 14 bases spanning the gap. The chain's CDR3 is CASSEVGQDDYGYTF. CDR3 bases: TGTGCCAGCAGTGAAGTGGGCCAGGACGATTATGGCTACACCTTC.

This chain links TRBV6-5 with TRBJ1-3, with 9 bases identical to TRBD1. Germline V gene lookup returns CDR1 MNHEY and CDR2 SVGAGI. This CDR3 is built from 15 residues. With V trimmed by 6 bases and J by 2 bases, 5 bases remained unmatched. DNA for the CDR3: TGTGCCAGCAGACCACAGGGGGCGCCTGGAAACACCATATATTTT. Translating it yields CASRPQGAPGNTIYF.

The gene calls are TRBV5-1 and TRBJ2-6; 7 positions agree with TRBD1. The CDR3 length is 15 residues. J was trimmed by 4 bases and V by 4 bases; bases with no gene match: 5. The germline V gene encodes CDR1 SGHRS and CDR2 YFSETQ. This CDR3 is CASSEGQRGANVLTF. CDR3 nucleotides: TGCGCCAGCAGCGAGGGACAGAGAGGGGCCAACGTCCTGACTTTC.

The rearrangement joins TRBV3-1 (or the pseudogene TRBV3-2) to TRBJ2-2; D might be TRBD1 (5 bases). Germline-derived CDR1 and CDR2 are LGHDT and YNNKEL (reference sequence). The CDR3 totals 16 residues. Deletions cut 0 bases from V and 7 bases from J, with 15 bases between. Written as DNA, the CDR3 is TGTGCCAGCAGCCAAGATTCGGTAGGGGTAAACGGGGAGCTGTTTTTT. It yields the protein CASSQDSVGVNGELFF.

This clone has just one count. The chain uses TRBV6-2 or TRBV6-3 and TRBJ2-7, with TRBD1 as a possible D gene (5 bases). The germline gives CDR1 MNHEY, CDR2 SVGEGT. The CDR3 sequence is 14 residues long. V gave up 7 bases and J gave up 1 base, with 14 bases separating them. The CDR3 loop is CASNPRGFSYEQYF. In nucleotides, the CDR3 is TGTGCCAGCAACCCTAGGGGTTTTTCCTACGAGCAGTACTTC.

With respect to this clone: The sample contains more than one DNA sequence encoding this CDR3. The chain couples TRBV7-2 to TRBJ2-7; 8 positions match TRBD1. V gave up 5 bases and J gave up 3 bases; unmatched junction bases: 3. The CDR3 covers 13 residues. CDR1 is SGHTA, CDR2 FQGNSA, per germline. CDR3 in DNA: TGTGCCAGCAGCCCTGGACAGGGCTACGAGCAGTACTTC. Translated, it gives CASSPGQGYEQYF.

The count of this clone is one. The gene calls are TRBV9 and TRBJ2-7; D tentatively reads TRBD1 or TRBD2 (6 bases each). V dropped 2 bases and J dropped 1 base, with 10 bases sitting between them. CDR1 and CDR2 (germline): SGDLS, YYNGEE. The CDR3 is 14 amino acids. CDR3 residues: CASSVGGQSYEQYF. The CDR3 region has the DNA TGTGCCAGCAGCGTGGGGGGACAATCCTACGAGCAGTACTTC.

The chain links TRBV30 to TRBJ2-3, with TRBD1 matching 8 bases. Germline V gene data show CDR1 as GTSNPN and CDR2 as SVGIG (reference sequence). The CDR3 sequence is 12 residues long. The ends lost 0 bases at V and 11 bases at J; junction bases unmatched: 4. In DNA, the CDR3 is TGTGCCTGGAGTGTCACAGGGGGTGTGCAGTATTTT. Its translation: CAWSVTGGVQYF.

The chain joins TRBV11-2 to TRBJ1-1, with TRBD1 identical over 7 bases. This CDR3 region has 12 residues. The germline CDR1 and CDR2 sequences are SGHAT and FQNNGV. V lost 5 bases to trimming and J lost 6 bases; unmatched junction nucleotides: 3. CDR3 residues: CASSPQGSEAFF. The CDR3 DNA sequence: TGTGCCAGCAGCCCACAGGGGTCTGAAGCTTTCTTT.

The chain combines TRBV11-2 with TRBJ1-1; TRBD1 aligns across 7 bases. The CDR3 has 14 residues. After removal of 3 bases from V and 5 bases from J, the junction contained 6 bases not matched to a gene. Germline V CDR1 and CDR2: SGHAT, FQNNGV. The CDR3 nucleotides are TGTGCCAGCAGCTTGGGGCAGGGGGGAACTGAAGCTTTCTTT. The encoded protein is CASSLGQGGTEAFF.

The chain has TRBV19 and TRBJ1-1; D not certain. V lost 3 bases to trimming and J lost 0 bases, with 11 bases between them. Germline V gene lookup returns CDR1 LNHDA and CDR2 SQIVND (reference sequence). The CDR3 consists of 15 residues. DNA of the CDR3: TGTGCCAGTAGTATGTGGAAACCTCTGAACACTGAAGCTTTCTTT. It yields the protein CASSMWKPLNTEAFF.

V is TRBV3-1 (or the pseudogene TRBV3-2) and J is TRBJ2-5; 15 positions agree with TRBD2. The V segment lost 4 bases and the J segment 2 bases; nucleotides outside the gene matches: 2. This CDR3 is 16 amino acids long. Looked up from germline, CDR1 is LGHDT and CDR2 is YNNKEL (reference sequence). The CDR3 nucleotides are TGTGCCAGCAGCCGCGGACTAGCGGGGGGGCAAGAGACCCAGTACTTC. Protein product: CASSRGLAGGQETQYF.

The rearrangement joins TRBV3-1 (or the pseudogene TRBV3-2) to TRBJ2-1; D might be TRBD2 (5 bases). V was pared by 3 bases and J by 7 bases, with 13 bases between. From germline, CDR1 is LGHDT and CDR2 YNNKEL (reference sequence). The CDR3 is 14 residues long. The CDR3: CASSQGVLRNEQFF. CDR3 nucleotide sequence: TGTGCCAGCAGCCAGGGAGTACTGAGGAATGAGCAGTTCTTC.

This sequence joins TRBV3-1 (or the pseudogene TRBV3-2) and TRBJ2-7; TRBD1 matches at 7 bases. The germline gives CDR1 LGHDT, CDR2 YNNKEL (reference sequence). The V gene end was trimmed by 4 bases and the J gene end by 1 base; junction bases not matched to a gene: 4. The CDR3 has 14 residues. This CDR3 is CASSRQGYSYEQYF. CDR3 bases: TGTGCCAGCAGCCGACAGGGTTATTCCTACGAGCAGTACTTC.